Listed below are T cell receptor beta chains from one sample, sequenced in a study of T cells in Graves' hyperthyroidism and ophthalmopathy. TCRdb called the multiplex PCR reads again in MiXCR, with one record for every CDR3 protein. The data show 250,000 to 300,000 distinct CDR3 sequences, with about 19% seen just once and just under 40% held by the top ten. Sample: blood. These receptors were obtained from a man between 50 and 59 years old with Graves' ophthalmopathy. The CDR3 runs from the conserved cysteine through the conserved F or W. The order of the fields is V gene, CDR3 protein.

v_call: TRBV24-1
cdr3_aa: CATSTSGRANEQFF

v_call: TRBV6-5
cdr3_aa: CASSSARGGTLYEQYF

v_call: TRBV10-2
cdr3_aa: CASSYSGANTGELFF

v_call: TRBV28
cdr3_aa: CASTPGTASFSGANVLTF

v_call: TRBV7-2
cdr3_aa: CASSRTGASYGYTF

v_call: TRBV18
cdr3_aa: CASSPRDYYSYEQYF

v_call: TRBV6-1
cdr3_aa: CASKTSGSTQYF

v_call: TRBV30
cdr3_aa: CAWKPTGVAQETQYF

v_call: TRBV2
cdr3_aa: CASSSGLAEYEQYF

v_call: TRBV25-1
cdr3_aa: CASTLGGVNSPLHF

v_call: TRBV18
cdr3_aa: CASSSGTGSTDTQYF

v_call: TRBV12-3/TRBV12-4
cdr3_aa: CASSSERDGREYEQYF

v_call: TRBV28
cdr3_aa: CASSPPGVEEKLFF

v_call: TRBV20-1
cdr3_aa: CSARDFRGQGTEAFF

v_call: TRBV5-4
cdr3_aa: CASSLLGQQETQYF

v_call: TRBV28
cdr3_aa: CASSGLAGGSSYNEQFF

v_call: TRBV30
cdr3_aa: CAWSTLWRQANRNSPLHF

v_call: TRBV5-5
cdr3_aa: CASSLMVGDTQYF

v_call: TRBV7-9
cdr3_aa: CASSWVKGTNTGELFF

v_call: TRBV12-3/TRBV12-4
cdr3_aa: CASSFLGSNQPQHF

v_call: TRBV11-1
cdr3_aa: CASSRVMGNYEQYF

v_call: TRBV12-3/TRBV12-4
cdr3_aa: CASTNGEGPTPYEQYF

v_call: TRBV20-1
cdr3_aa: CSTMGGSGNTIYF

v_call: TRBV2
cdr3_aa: CASSEAGVDGELFF

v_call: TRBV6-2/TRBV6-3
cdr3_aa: CASRRDRISPLHF

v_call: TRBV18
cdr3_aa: CASSPGLSQETQYF

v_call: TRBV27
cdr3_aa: CASSRRDKPSSSPWYWCDTEAFF

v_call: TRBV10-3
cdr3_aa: CAISGFGGLGYGYTF

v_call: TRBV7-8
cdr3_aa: CASSFNGQYEQYF

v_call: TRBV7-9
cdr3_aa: CASSDGLQALRGLNSPLHF

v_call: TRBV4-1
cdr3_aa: CASSQVEGSGNEQFF

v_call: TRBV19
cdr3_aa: CASRPRTGSSGANVLTF

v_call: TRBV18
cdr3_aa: CASSLSTPSETIAPDYNEQFF

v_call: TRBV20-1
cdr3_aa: CSATLAGVGAGELFF

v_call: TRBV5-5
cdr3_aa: CASSWGTGGGEQFF

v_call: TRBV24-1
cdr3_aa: CATSDLNGGSYEQYF

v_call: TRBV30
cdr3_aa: CAWSTGGTDTQYF

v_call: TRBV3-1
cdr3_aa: CASSQSTTGAQYF

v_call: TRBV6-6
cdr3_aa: CASSYRDRDSYEQYF

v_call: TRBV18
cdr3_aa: CASSPAGNEQFF

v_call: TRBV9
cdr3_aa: CASSPSLEETQYF

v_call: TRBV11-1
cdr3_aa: CASSLFRSNEQFF

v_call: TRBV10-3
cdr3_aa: CAISEQSAQETQYF

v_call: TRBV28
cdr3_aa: CASCLSSGSSYNEQFF

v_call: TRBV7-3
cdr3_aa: CASSPISGTSGTGELFF

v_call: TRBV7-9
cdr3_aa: CASSFRTRDTQYF

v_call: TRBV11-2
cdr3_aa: CASSQGASGNTIYF

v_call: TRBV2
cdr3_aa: CASSDIPGQIYGYTF

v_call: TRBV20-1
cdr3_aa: CSAPSGRGVNEQFF

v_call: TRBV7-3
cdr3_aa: CASSLMSNSGPSGGNTEAFF

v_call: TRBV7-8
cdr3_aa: CASSRSGVGPHNEQFF

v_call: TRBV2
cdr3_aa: CASSEMNSNQPQHF